Below, 13 T cell receptor beta chains from the same sample are listed, as sequenced in a study of blood T cell repertoires in COVID-19. TCRdb keeps only in-frame clones here, not all; method: immunoSEQ multiplex PCR. Of approximately 340,000 clones detected, 80% to 95% appear once; the ten largest clones hold 0.86%. The sequencing input was PBMCs or T cells enriched from blood (not recorded which). The receptor set was obtained from a middle-aged woman who had been exposed to COVID-19.

Points on this clone: One junction end disagrees with the germline gene, perhaps due to a read error. V and J are TRBV2 and TRBJ2-1; D unclear. The CDR3 length is 9 residues. Germline values: CDR1 SNHLY, CDR2 FYNNEI. The CDR3, as DNA: TGTGCCAGCAGAGCCACTCCGGTCTTC. Its translation: CASRATPVF.

This chain uses TRBV5-1 with TRBJ1-5, with TRBD1 identical over 7 bases. Germline V lookup: CDR1 SGHRS, CDR2 YFSETQ. The CDR3 runs to 14 residues. V was clipped by 4 bases and J by 8 bases; unmatched bases: 9. CDR3 bases: TGCGCCAGCAGCCTGACAGGGCCGTGGGAGCCCCAGCATTTT. It is translated as CASSLTGPWEPQHF.

The chain couples TRBV24-1 to TRBJ1-2; a possible D gene is TRBD1 (6 bases). The length of the CDR3 is 14 residues. CDR1 and CDR2 from the germline V gene are KGHDR and SFDVKD. V gave up 3 bases and J gave up 3 bases, with 10 bases separating them. The CDR3 DNA is TGTGCCACCAGTGATCATGGGACACACTATGGCTACACCTTC. Its protein is CATSDHGTHYGYTF.

V is TRBV19 and J is TRBJ1-1; TRBD1 matches 8 bases. The CDR3 contains 14 residues. Germline trimming cut 4 bases from V and 4 bases from J; bases unmatched to any gene: 5. Germline CDR1 is LNHDA and CDR2 is SQIVND (reference sequence). This CDR3 reads CASSRYRGFTEAFF. DNA for the CDR3: TGTGCCAGTAGTAGATACAGGGGGTTCACTGAAGCTTTCTTT.

This clone was detected once. V is TRBV2 and J is TRBJ1-1; 7 nucleotides align to TRBD1. Germline V gene lookup returns CDR1 SNHLY and CDR2 FYNNEI. The CDR3 totals 14 residues. Trimming took 4 bases from V and 5 from J; bases not matched to a gene: 7. CDR3 sequence: CASSGDSVGTEAFF. CDR3 nucleotide sequence: TGTGCCAGCAGTGGGGACAGTGTTGGGACTGAAGCTTTCTTT.

This clone has only a few counts. The same CDR3 also results from other DNA sequences found in this sample. The chain joins TRBV4-1 to TRBJ2-3; perhaps TRBD2 as D (7 bases). Looked up from germline, CDR1 is MGHRA and CDR2 is YSYEKL. Trimming shortened V by 1 base and J by 2 bases, and 10 bases separated the two germline ends. The CDR3 length is 15 residues. CDR3 coding DNA: TGCGCCAGCAGCCAAGGGCGGGGGCCCACAGATACGCAGTATTTT. Protein sequence: CASSQGRGPTDTQYF.

The V call is TRBV27, the J call TRBJ2-7, with TRBD2 matching over 11 bases. CDR3 length: 14 residues. Looked up from germline, CDR1 is MNHEY and CDR2 is SMNVEV (reference sequence). V was pared by 6 bases and J by 3 bases, with 4 bases of the junction left unmatched. The CDR3 sequence is CASRRTSGFYEQYF. The CDR3 nucleotides are TGTGCCAGCAGAAGGACTAGCGGGTTCTACGAGCAGTACTTC.

The V and J genes are TRBV27 and TRBJ2-1, with 11 bases matching TRBD2. The CDR3 is 18 amino acids. The J segment lost 6 bases and the V segment lost 3 bases, leaving 13 bases of the junction unmatched. Looked up from germline, CDR1 is MNHEY and CDR2 is SMNVEV (reference sequence). CDR3 nucleotides: TGTGCCAGCAGTTTGGGTTTCACTAGCGGGAGTCGGGGCAATGAGCAGTTCTTC. Translation: CASSLGFTSGSRGNEQFF.

The V call is TRBV7-9, the J call TRBJ1-2; D remains unclear. Looked up from germline, CDR1 is SEHNR and CDR2 is FQNEAQ (reference sequence). The CDR3 is 14 amino acids. V was pared by 1 base and J by 7 bases, with 13 bases between. CDR3 amino acids: CASSLEIGRGGYTF. CDR3 in DNA: TGTGCCAGCAGCTTAGAAATTGGGCGGGGTGGCTACACCTTC. The variable domain in full, with the rest retrieved from reference TRBV7-9 and TRBJ1-2, is DTGVSQNPRHKITKRGQNVTFRCDPISEHNRLYWYRQTLGQGPEFLTYFQNEAQLEKSRLLSDRFSAERPKGSFSTLEIQRTEQGDSAMYLCASSLEIGRGGYTFGSGTRLTVV.

This chain connects TRBV4-2 to TRBJ2-3; D uncertain. V lost 1 base and J 6 bases, leaving 11 bases between the germline ends. The CDR3 sequence is 14 residues long. CDR1 and CDR2 from the germline V gene are LGHNA and YNFKEQ. The DNA for the CDR3 is TGTGCCAGCAGCCAAGTACCCACCGGGGATACGCAGTATTTT. This sequence encodes CASSQVPTGDTQYF.

This chain connects TRBV7-2 to TRBJ1-2; possibly TRBD1 for D (6 bases). This CDR3 has 15 amino acids. Germline V gene sequence: CDR1 SGHTA, CDR2 FQGNSA. The germline V and J ends were trimmed by 5 bases and 0 bases, with 13 bases remaining between them. The CDR3 sequence is CASSPARQANYGYTF. In DNA form, the CDR3 reads TGTGCCAGCAGCCCGGCCCGACAGGCTAACTATGGCTACACCTTC.

Regarding this clone: Other DNA sequences in this sample translate to the same CDR3. The genes are TRBV30 and TRBJ2-1; D may be TRBD1 (5 bases). The CDR3 covers 13 residues. Per the germline V gene, CDR1 is GTSNPN and CDR2 is SVGIG (reference sequence). Trimming removed 3 bases at V and 4 bases at J, with 10 bases between. Here the CDR3 DNA reads TGTGCCTGGAGCGTAAACAGGTACAATGAGCAGTTCTTC. Translating it yields CAWSVNRYNEQFF.

This clone was recorded a few times. The V call is TRBV7-9, the J call TRBJ1-6; D perhaps matches TRBD1 (6 bases). Germline values: CDR1 SEHNR, CDR2 FQNEAQ (reference sequence). The V end was cut by 5 bases, the J end by 6 bases, with 17 bases between. The CDR3 sequence is 16 residues long. CDR3 DNA sequence: TGTGCCAGCAGCAAACAGGGAGTAGGAGGTAATTCACCCCTCCACTTT. Its translation: CASSKQGVGGNSPLHF.